The 21 T cell receptor beta chains below all came from one sample that was sequenced in a study of OX40 agonist ivuxolimab in advanced cancers. Profiled with immunoSEQ multiplex PCR; TCRdb holds only in-frame clones, not every one. The repertoire includes approximately 99,000 clones, 94% of them detected once, and less than 0.2% sits in the top ten. Sequences were derived from CD4+ or CD8+ T cells sorted from blood, sampled in a trial of the OX40 agonist ivuxolimab. Receptors originate from an adult with an advanced solid tumor such as melanoma, head and neck, liver or kidney cancer.

The chain couples TRBV14 to TRBJ2-2; D is perhaps TRBD2 (6 bases). The CDR3 is made up of 17 amino acids. Trimming removed 1 base from V and 1 base from J, with 13 bases in between. CDR1 and CDR2 (germline): SGHDN, FVKESK. CDR3 nucleotides: TGTGCCAGCAGCCAAGGTCGAGGGAGGCAGAACACCGGGGAGCTGTTTTTT. Its translation: CASSQGRGRQNTGELFF.

The V gene is TRBV6-5, the J gene TRBJ1-1, with 11 bases aligning to TRBD1. The germline V gene has CDR1 MNHEY and CDR2 SVGAGI. CDR3 size: 13 residues. Germline trimming cut 5 bases from V and 9 bases from J; bases unmatched to any gene: 5. The CDR3 DNA reads as TGTGCCAGCAGTATAGGGACAGGGGGACAAGCTTTCTTT. Amino acids: CASSIGTGGQAFF.

This clone appeared a few times. The chain is built from TRBV28 and TRBJ1-4, with D tentatively TRBD1 (5 bases). The CDR3 covers 14 residues. Per germline, CDR1 MDHEN and CDR2 SYDVKM. Trimming stripped 6 bases from V and 7 bases from J, with 15 bases between. The CDR3 nucleotides are TGTGCCAGCAGCCGTGGACAATTAGGTGAAAAACTGTTTTTT. Translation: CASSRGQLGEKLFF.

The chain recombines TRBV4-3 with TRBJ2-3; 14 bases are a match to TRBD2. The germline V gene encodes CDR1 LGHNA and CDR2 YSLEER. The V and J ends lost 3 bases and 2 bases, in that order; junction bases with no gene match: 1. The CDR3 is made up of 16 amino acids. DNA of the CDR3: TGCGCCAGCAGCCAGGGACTAGCGGGAGCCACAGATACGCAGTATTTT. This codes for CASSQGLAGATDTQYF.

The gene calls are TRBV4-3 and TRBJ2-1, with D perhaps matching TRBD2 (5 bases). This CDR3 comprises 14 residues. CDR1 and CDR2 from the germline V gene are LGHNA and YSLEER. Trimming stripped 0 bases from V and 4 bases from J, with 7 bases between. As DNA, the CDR3 is TGCGCCAGCAGCCAAGAAACGGGGTACAATGAGCAGTTCTTC. Its translation: CASSQETGYNEQFF.

The V gene is TRBV5-1, the J gene TRBJ2-1; 11 positions match TRBD2. The length of the CDR3 is 17 residues. CDR1 is SGHRS, CDR2 YFSETQ, per germline. The V segment lost 1 base and the J segment 0 bases; nucleotides outside the gene matches: 3. CDR3 DNA: TGCGCCAGCAGCTTGCGACTAGCGGGGACCTCCTACAATGAGCAGTTCTTC. It specifies CASSLRLAGTSYNEQFF.

V and J are TRBV2 and TRBJ2-3; maybe TRBD1 (5 bases). Germline V gene data show CDR1 as SNHLY and CDR2 as FYNNEI. Trimming removed 6 bases at V and 3 bases at J, with 16 bases between. The CDR3 has 15 amino acids. The CDR3 loop reads CASRSKGLPTDTQYF. CDR3 coding DNA: TGTGCCAGCAGGTCGAAGGGGCTCCCGACAGATACGCAGTATTTT.

The CDR3 here is CASSLDGYYSSYEQYF. CDR3 DNA: TGCGCCAGCAGCTTGGATGGGTATTATAGCTCCTACGAGCAGTACTTC. This chain uses TRBV5-1 with TRBJ2-7; D unclear. V lost 0 bases and J 0 bases, leaving 13 bases between the germline ends. The CDR3 loop spans 16 amino acids. Germline CDR1 SGHRS, CDR2 YFSETQ.

J is TRBJ2-7 and V is TRBV7-3, with TRBD2 as a possible D gene (5 bases). There are 14 residues in the CDR3. The germline V gene has CDR1 SGHTA and CDR2 FQGTGA. The germline V and J ends were trimmed by 5 bases and 2 bases, with 13 bases remaining between them. The CDR3 loop is CASSPPDSPYEQYF. The CDR3 nucleotides read TGTGCCAGCAGCCCCCCGGACTCGCCCTACGAGCAGTACTTC. The variable domain in full, completed from reference TRBV7-3 and TRBJ2-7, reads GAGVSQTPSNKVTEKGKYVELRCDPISGHTALYWYRQSLGQGPEFLIYFQGTGAADDSGLPNDRFFAVRPEGSVSTLKIQRTERGDSAVYLCASSPPDSPYEQYFGPGTRLTVT.

The chain recombines TRBV28 with TRBJ1-5; D remains ambiguous. The CDR3 extends over 15 amino acids. V was clipped by 2 bases and J by 4 bases, with 12 bases between them. CDR1 is MDHEN, CDR2 SYDVKM, per germline. The CDR3 spells CASSLIPPPNQPQHF. DNA for the CDR3: TGTGCCAGCAGTTTAATCCCCCCCCCTAATCAGCCCCAGCATTTT. The complete variable domain, with remaining parts taken from reference TRBV28 and TRBJ1-5, reads DVKVTQSSRYLVKRTGEKVFLECVQDMDHENMFWYRQDPGLGLRLIYFSYDVKMKEKGDIPEGYSVSREKKERFSLILESASTNQTSMYLCASSLIPPPNQPQHFGDGTRLSIL.

V is TRBV5-4 and J is TRBJ1-5, with TRBD1 matching over 7 bases. CDR1 is SGHNT and CDR2 is YYREEE in the germline V gene (reference sequence). The length of the CDR3 is 14 residues. Germline trimming cut 4 bases from V and 7 bases from J; bases unmatched to any gene: 8. The CDR3 bases are TGTGCCAGCAGCCAGACAGGGACGGGCCAGCCCCAGCATTTT. This gives the protein CASSQTGTGQPQHF.

The rearrangement links TRBV11-1 to TRBJ2-2; D is undetermined. Germline CDR1 and CDR2: SGHAT and FQDESV (reference sequence). The CDR3 spans 12 residues. V was cut by 4 bases and J by 5 bases, with 5 bases left in between. CDR3 nucleotides: TGTGCCAGCAGCTACCGGACCGGGGAGCTGTTTTTT. It encodes CASSYRTGELFF.

The rearrangement joins TRBV5-1 to TRBJ1-2, with D unresolved. The CDR3 sequence is 15 residues long. Deletions cut 4 bases from V and 2 bases from J, with 15 bases between. The germline CDR1 and CDR2 sequences are SGHRS and YFSETQ. As DNA, the CDR3 is TGCGCCAGCAGCCCCGCCGTACCGGGGAACTATGGCTACACCTTC. Its protein is CASSPAVPGNYGYTF.

The chain combines TRBV10-3 with TRBJ2-1; 8 bases line up with TRBD1. The CDR3 is 19 amino acids. The germline gives CDR1 ENHRY, CDR2 SYGVKD. V lost 0 bases and J lost 13; bases outside the gene matches: 23. CDR3 protein: CAISESVGQGPTPTMSQFF. The CDR3, as DNA: TGTGCCATCAGTGAGTCTGTAGGACAGGGCCCAACCCCGACAATGAGCCAGTTCTTC.

The chain combines TRBV5-1 with TRBJ1-3; TRBD1 is a possible D gene (5 bases). V lost 7 bases to trimming and J lost 1 base, with 9 bases between them. The CDR3 consists of 13 residues. Germline values: CDR1 SGHRS, CDR2 YFSETQ. The CDR3 here is CASGGESGNTIYF. In DNA form, the CDR3 reads TGCGCCAGCGGAGGGGAATCTGGAAACACCATATATTTT.

This rearrangement joins TRBV27 to TRBJ1-4; D gene uncertain. Trimming took 7 bases from V and 8 from J, leaving 20 bases between them. This CDR3 region has 15 residues. The germline V gene has CDR1 MNHEY and CDR2 SMNVEV (reference sequence). Here the CDR3 DNA reads TGTGCCAGCACGTCGGTCGGAGACCCGAGGGAAAAACTGTTTTTT. It is translated as CASTSVGDPREKLFF.

The count of this clone is one. V usage is TRBV11-2 and J usage is TRBJ1-5; perhaps TRBD1 as D (6 bases). The V and J ends lost 1 base and 6 bases respectively, with 13 bases between them. CDR3 size: 15 residues. Germline CDR1 reads SGHAT; CDR2 reads FQNNGV. CDR3 sequence: CASSLVGLGGQPQHF. For the CDR3, the DNA is TGTGCCAGCAGCTTAGTGGGGTTAGGGGGTCAGCCCCAGCATTTT.

CDR3 in DNA: TGTGCCAGCAGCTCGATAGGGACAGACAATCAGCCCCAGCATTTT. Amino acids: CASSSIGTDNQPQHF. The J gene is TRBJ1-5, the V gene TRBV5-5; 7 bases agree with TRBD1. Germline-derived CDR1 and CDR2 are SGHKS and YYEKEE (reference sequence). The CDR3 is made up of 15 amino acids. With V trimmed by 3 bases and J by 3 bases, 6 bases remained unmatched.

The chain recombines TRBV4-1 with TRBJ1-6, with D unresolved. The CDR3 runs to 17 residues. Germline V gene sequence: CDR1 MGHRA, CDR2 YSYEKL. Trimming pared 1 base from V and 3 bases from J, leaving 13 bases between. The CDR3, as DNA: TGCGCCAGCAGCCAAGGGCCTATGGGAAACTATAATTCACCCCTCCACTTT. Encoded protein: CASSQGPMGNYNSPLHF.

The V and J genes are TRBV25-1 and TRBJ1-1, with 7 bases that match TRBD1. V trimming: 5 bases; J trimming: 2 bases; junction bases outside the gene matches: 8. This CDR3 has 15 amino acids. The germline V gene has CDR1 MGHDK and CDR2 SYGVNS. The CDR3 region is CASSPRTGTNTEAFF. In nucleotides, the CDR3 is TGTGCCAGCAGTCCCCGGACAGGTACAAACACTGAAGCTTTCTTT.

The gene calls are TRBV18 and TRBJ2-3, with 10 bases aligning to TRBD1. CDR1 and CDR2 (germline): KGHSH, LQKENI. CDR3 length: 16 residues. The V gene end was trimmed by 3 bases and the J gene end by 11 bases; junction bases not matched to a gene: 14. Here the CDR3 reads CASSPTGTGAGIVQYF. In nucleotides, the CDR3 is TGTGCCAGCTCACCGACCGGGACAGGGGCCGGGATAGTGCAGTATTTT.